This T cell receptor beta chain appears in the sequencing data of a study of blood T cells in healthy people across ages. Remarks on this clonotype: The antigen remains unidentified.

Primers used in a second PCR of about 6 to 11 cycles were a sample-barcoded 5' primer and a J-beta primer mix. All cDNA molecules were each tagged by a template-switch adaptor with 12 random nucleotides. Each CDR3 protein gets one entry after TCRdb re-called the 5' RACE reads with MiXCR. The repertoire holds about 780,000 distinct CDR3 sequences, with approximately 65% as singletons. CDR1 is SGHTA and CDR2 is FQGNSA in the germline V gene. V shed 3 bases and J shed 0 bases, with 15 bases lying between them. This CDR3 is built from 16 residues. Peripheral blood, 9.5 to 10 milliliters per donor, was collected. A minimum of 7 million PBMCs was isolated per sample. General study results and limits: Naive T cell percentage showed a strong correlation with the diversity of TCR beta.

The specimen was blood. The chain has TRBV7-2 and TRBJ2-7; D is unresolved. The source of this sequence is a man under 40 in good health. CDR3 protein: CASSFETPSRSYEQYF. CDR3 nucleotides: TGTGCCAGCAGCTTCGAGACACCCTCACGCTCCTACGAGCAGTACTTC.